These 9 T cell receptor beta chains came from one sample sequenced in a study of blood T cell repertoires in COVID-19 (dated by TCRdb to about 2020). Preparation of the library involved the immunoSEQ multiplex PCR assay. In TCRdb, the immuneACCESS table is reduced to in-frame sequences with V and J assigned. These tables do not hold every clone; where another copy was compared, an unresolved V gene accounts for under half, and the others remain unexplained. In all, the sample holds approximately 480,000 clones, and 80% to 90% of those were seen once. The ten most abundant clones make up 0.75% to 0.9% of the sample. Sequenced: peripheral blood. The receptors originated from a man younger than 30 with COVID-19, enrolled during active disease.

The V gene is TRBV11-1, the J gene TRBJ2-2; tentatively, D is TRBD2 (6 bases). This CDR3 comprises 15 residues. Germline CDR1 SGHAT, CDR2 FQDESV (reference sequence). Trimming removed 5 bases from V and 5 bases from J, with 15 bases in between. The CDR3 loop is CASSASSAWTGELFF. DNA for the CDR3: TGTGCCAGCAGCGCGTCTAGCGCCTGGACCGGGGAGCTGTTTTTT.

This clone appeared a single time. For the CDR3, the DNA is TGTGCCACCAGTGATTTCCCTCCGCCCCAGCATTTT. It is translated as CATSDFPPPQHF. V usage is TRBV24-1 and J usage is TRBJ1-5; unclear D gene. The CDR3 length is 12 residues. V lost 1 base, J lost 9 bases, and 6 bases lay in between. The germline CDR1 and CDR2 sequences are KGHDR and SFDVKD.

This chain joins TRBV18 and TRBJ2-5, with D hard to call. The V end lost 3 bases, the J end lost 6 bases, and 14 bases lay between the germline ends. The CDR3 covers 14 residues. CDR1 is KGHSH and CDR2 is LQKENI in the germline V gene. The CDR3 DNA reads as TGTGCCAGCTCACCGCTTGACATCGGCAAGACCCAGTACTTC. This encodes CASSPLDIGKTQYF.

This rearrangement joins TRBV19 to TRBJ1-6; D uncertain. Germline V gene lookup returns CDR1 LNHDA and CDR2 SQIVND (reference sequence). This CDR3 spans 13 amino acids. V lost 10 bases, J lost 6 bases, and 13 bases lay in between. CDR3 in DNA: TGTGCCACCGCGAAGGAGGCTAATTCACCCCTCCACTTT. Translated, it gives CATAKEANSPLHF.

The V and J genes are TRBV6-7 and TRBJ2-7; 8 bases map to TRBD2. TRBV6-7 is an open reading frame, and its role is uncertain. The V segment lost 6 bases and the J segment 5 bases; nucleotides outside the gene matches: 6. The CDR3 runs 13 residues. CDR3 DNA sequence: TGTGCCAGCAGCCTTAGCGGGACGGACGAGCAGTACTTC. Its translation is CASSLSGTDEQYF.

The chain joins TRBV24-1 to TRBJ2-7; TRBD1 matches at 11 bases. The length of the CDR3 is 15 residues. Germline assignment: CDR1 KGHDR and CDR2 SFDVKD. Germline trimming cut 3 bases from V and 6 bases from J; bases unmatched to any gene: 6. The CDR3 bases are TGTGCCACCAGTGATCCCGGGACAGGGGGTCTCGAGCAGTACTTC. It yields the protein CATSDPGTGGLEQYF.

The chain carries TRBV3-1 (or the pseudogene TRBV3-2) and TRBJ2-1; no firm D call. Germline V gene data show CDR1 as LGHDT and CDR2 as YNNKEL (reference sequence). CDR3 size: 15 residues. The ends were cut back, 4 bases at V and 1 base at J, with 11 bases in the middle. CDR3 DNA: TGTGCCAGCAGCCGCGGCGCGAGTTCCTACAATGAGCAGTTCTTC. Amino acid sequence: CASSRGASSYNEQFF.

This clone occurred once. CDR3 protein: CASSQDGLASSYEQYF. The CDR3, as DNA: TGTGCCAGCAGCCAAGACGGACTAGCTAGCTCCTACGAGCAGTACTTC. The rearrangement uses TRBV4-2 and TRBJ2-7; 8 bases match TRBD2. Losses at the gene ends were 0 bases for V and 0 bases for J; bases not matched to a gene: 4. There are 16 residues in the CDR3. Germline CDR1 LGHNA, CDR2 YNFKEQ.

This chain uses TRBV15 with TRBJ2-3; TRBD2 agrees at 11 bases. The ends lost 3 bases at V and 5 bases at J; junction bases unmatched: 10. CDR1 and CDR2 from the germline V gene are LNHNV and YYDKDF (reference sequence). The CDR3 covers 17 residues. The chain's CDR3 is CATSRGSGGALGDTQYF. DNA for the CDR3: TGTGCCACCAGCAGGGGTAGCGGGGGGGCCCTCGGAGATACGCAGTATTTT.